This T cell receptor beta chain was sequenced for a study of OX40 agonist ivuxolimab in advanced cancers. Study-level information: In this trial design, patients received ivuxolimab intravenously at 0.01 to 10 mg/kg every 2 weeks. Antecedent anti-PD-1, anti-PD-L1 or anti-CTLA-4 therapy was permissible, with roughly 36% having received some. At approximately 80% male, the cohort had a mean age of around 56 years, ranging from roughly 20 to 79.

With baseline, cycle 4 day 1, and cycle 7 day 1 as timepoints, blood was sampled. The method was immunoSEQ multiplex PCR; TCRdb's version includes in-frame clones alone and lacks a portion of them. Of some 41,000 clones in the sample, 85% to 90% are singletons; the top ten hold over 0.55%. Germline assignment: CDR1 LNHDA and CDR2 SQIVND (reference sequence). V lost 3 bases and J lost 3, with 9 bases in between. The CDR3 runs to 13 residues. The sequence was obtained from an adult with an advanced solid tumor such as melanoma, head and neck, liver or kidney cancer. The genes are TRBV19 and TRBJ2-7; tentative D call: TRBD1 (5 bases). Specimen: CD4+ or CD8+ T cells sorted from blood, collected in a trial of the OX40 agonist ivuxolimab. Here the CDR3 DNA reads TGTGCCAGTAGTATGGGGCAACACTACGAGCAGTACTTC. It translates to CASSMGQHYEQYF.